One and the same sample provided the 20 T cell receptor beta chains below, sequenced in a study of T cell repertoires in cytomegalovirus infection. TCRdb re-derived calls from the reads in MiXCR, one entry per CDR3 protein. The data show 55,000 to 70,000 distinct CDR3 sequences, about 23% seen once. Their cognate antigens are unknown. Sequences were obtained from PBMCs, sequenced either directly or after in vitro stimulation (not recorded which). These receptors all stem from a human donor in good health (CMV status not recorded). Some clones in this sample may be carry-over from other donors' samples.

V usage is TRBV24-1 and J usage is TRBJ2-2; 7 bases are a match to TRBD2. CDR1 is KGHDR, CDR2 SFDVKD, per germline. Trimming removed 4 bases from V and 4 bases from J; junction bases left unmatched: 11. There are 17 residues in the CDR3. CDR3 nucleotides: TGTGCCACCAGTGACCTCAACTGGGGAGGGATCACCGGGGAGCTGTTTTTT. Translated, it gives CATSDLNWGGITGELFF.

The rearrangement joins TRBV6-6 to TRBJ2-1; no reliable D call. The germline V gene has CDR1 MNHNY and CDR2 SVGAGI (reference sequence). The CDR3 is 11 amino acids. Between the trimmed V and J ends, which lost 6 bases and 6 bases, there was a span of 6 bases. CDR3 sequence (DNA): TGTGCCAGCAGCCATATCAATGAGCAGTTCTTC. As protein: CASSHINEQFF.

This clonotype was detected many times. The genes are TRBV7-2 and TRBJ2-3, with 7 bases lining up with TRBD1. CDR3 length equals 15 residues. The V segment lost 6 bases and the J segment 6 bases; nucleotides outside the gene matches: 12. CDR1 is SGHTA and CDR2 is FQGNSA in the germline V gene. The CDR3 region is CASRKTGLLLDTQYF. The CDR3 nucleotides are TGTGCCAGCAGAAAGACAGGGTTACTTTTGGATACGCAGTATTTT.

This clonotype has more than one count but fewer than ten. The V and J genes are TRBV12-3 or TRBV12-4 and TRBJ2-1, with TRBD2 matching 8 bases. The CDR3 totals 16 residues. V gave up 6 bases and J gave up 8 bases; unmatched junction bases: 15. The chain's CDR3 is CASSSTSGRGPHEQFF. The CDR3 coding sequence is TGTGCCAGCAGCAGCACTAGCGGACGGGGCCCCCATGAGCAGTTCTTC.

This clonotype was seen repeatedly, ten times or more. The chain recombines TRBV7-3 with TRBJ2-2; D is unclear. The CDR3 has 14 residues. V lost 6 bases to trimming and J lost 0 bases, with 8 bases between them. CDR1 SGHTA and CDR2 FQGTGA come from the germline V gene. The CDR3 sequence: CASRRQSNTGELFF. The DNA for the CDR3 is TGTGCCAGCAGACGCCAGTCGAACACCGGGGAGCTGTTTTTT.

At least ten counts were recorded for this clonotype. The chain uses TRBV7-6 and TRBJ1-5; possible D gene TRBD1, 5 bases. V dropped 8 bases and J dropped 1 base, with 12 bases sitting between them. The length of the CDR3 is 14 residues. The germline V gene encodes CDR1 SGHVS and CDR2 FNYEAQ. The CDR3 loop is CASQARGSNQPQHF. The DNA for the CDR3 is TGTGCCAGCCAAGCAAGGGGAAGCAATCAGCCCCAGCATTTT. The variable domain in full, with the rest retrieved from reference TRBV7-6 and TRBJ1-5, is GAGVSQSPRYKVTKRGQDVALRCDPISGHVSLYWYRQALGQGPEFLTYFNYEAQQDKSGLPNDRFSAERPEGSISTLTIQRTEQRDSAMYRCASQARGSNQPQHFGDGTRLSIL.

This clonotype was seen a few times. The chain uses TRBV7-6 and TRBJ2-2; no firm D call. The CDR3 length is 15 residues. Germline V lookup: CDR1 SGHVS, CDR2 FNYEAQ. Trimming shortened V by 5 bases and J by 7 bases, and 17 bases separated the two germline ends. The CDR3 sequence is CASSPTWGKGGELFF. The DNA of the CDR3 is TGTGCCAGCAGCCCTACCTGGGGAAAAGGCGGGGAGCTGTTTTTT.

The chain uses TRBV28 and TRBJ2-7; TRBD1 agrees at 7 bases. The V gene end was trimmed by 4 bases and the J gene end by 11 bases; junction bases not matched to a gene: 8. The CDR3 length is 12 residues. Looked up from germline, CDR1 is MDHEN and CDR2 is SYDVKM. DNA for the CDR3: TGTGCCAGCAGTTCGACAGGGAAAGGGGAGTACTTC. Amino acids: CASSSTGKGEYF.

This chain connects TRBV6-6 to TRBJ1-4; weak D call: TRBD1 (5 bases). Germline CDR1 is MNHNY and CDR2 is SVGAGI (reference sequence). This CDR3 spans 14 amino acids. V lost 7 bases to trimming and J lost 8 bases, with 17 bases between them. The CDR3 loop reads CASKLAGQDEKLFF. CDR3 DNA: TGTGCCAGCAAGTTGGCAGGGCAAGACGAAAAACTGTTTTTT.

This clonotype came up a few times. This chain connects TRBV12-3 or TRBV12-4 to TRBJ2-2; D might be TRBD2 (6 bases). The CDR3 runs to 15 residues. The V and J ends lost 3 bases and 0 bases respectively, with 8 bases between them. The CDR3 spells CASSFLASNTGELFF. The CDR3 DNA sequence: TGTGCCAGCAGTTTCCTAGCGTCGAACACCGGGGAGCTGTTTTTT.

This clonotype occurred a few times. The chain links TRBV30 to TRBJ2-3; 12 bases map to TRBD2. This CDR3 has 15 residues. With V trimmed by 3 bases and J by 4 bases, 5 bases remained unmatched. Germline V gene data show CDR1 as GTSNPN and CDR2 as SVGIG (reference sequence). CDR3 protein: CAWSRLAGASDTQYF. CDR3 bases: TGTGCCTGGAGCCGACTAGCGGGAGCGTCAGATACGCAGTATTTT.

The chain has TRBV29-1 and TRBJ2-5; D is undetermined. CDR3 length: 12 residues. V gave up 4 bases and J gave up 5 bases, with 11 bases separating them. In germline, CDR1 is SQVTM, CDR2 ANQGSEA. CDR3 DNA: TGCAGCGTTGGACTCGTGTCGGAGACCCAGTACTTC. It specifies CSVGLVSETQYF.

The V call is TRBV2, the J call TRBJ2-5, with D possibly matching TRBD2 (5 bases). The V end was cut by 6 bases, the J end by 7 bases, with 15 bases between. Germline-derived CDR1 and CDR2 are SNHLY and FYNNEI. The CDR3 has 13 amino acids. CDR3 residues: CASSADGVGTQYF. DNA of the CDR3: TGTGCCAGCAGCGCGGACGGGGTGGGGACCCAGTACTTC.

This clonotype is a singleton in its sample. The CDR3 sequence: CASIRGQGVSYEQYV. DNA for the CDR3: TGTGCCAGCATAAGAGGACAGGGGGTCTCCTACGAGCAGTACGTC. The chain carries TRBV2 and TRBJ2-7, with 10 bases that match TRBD1. J gave up 0 bases and V 7 bases, and 6 bases lay outside the gene matches. The CDR3 covers 15 residues. CDR1 SNHLY and CDR2 FYNNEI come from the germline V gene.

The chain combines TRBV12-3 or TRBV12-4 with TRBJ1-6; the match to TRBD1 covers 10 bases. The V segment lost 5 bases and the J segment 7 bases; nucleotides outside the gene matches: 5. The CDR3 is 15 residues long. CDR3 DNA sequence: TGTGCCAGCAGTCCCGGGACAGGGGTGAATTCACCCCTCCACTTT. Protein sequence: CASSPGTGVNSPLHF.

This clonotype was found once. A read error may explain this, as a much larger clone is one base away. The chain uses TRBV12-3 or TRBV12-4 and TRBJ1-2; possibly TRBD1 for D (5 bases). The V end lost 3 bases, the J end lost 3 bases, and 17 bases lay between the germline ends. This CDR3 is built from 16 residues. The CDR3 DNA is TGTGCCAGCAGTTTGGCACAGGAACCCTTTCACTATGGCTACACCTTC. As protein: CASSLAQEPFHYGYTF.

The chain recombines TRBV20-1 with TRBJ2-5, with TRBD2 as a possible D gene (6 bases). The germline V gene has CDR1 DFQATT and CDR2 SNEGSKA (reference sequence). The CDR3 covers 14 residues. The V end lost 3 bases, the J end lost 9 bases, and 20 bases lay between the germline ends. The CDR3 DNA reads TGCAGTGCTAGTGAACCCCTCGTCGGGGAGGCCCAGTACTTC. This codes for CSASEPLVGEAQYF.

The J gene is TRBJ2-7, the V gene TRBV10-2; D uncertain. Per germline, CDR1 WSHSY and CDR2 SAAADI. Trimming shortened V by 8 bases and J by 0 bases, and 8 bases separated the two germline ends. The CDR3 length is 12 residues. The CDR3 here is CASSGSSYEQYV. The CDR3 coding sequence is TGCGCCAGCTCCGGAAGCTCCTACGAGCAGTACGTC.

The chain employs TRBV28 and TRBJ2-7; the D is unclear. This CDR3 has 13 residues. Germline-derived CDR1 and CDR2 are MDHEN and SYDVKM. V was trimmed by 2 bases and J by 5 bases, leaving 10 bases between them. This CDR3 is CASSLPPPDEQYF. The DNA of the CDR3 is TGTGCCAGCAGTTTACCCCCGCCGGACGAGCAGTACTTC.

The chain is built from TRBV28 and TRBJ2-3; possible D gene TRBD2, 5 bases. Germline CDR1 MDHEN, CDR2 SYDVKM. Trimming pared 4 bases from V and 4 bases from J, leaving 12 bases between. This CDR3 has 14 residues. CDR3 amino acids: CASSSPSGADTQYF. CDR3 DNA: TGTGCCAGCAGTTCCCCGAGCGGCGCAGATACGCAGTATTTT.